These 28 T cell receptor beta chains were all obtained from the same sample, sequenced in a study of T cell changes during pregnancy in multiple sclerosis. Repertoires were generated with immunoSEQ multiplex PCR, while TCRdb's copy carries only in-frame clones and drops some. The data contain over 55,000 clones, about 90% of them seen just once; the ten biggest clones take up approximately 9.5%. Source: peripheral blood, taken after pregnancy. Receptors originate from a female donor in good health, enrolled as a control in a pregnancy study.

CDR3 nucleotide sequence: TGTGCCAGCAGCTTAGTGGGGAGTAAGGGCTACACCTTC. Translated, it gives CASSLVGSKGYTF. The chain uses TRBV13 and TRBJ1-2; D is unresolved. The CDR3 runs 13 residues. Germline-derived CDR1 and CDR2 are PRHDT and FYEKMQ (reference sequence). With 1 base removed from V and 8 bases from J, the gap between germline ends came to 11 bases.

The chain joins TRBV29-1 to TRBJ2-2; D gene unclear. The germline V and J ends were trimmed by 7 bases and 6 bases, with 9 bases remaining between them. Germline CDR1 and CDR2: SQVTM and ANQGSEA. The CDR3 is 11 amino acids. This chain's CDR3 is CSAGGAGELFF. DNA for the CDR3: TGCAGCGCTGGCGGAGCCGGGGAGCTGTTTTTT.

This clone was detected only once. This rearrangement joins TRBV21-1 to TRBJ2-5; the table's D call of TRBD1 was not tested on the DNA. TRBV21-1 is designated a pseudogene. The CDR3 totals 12 residues. The CDR3 bases are TGTGCCAGCAAGGGGGTCGGAGAGACCCAGTACTTC. Protein product: CASKGVGETQYF.

The genes are TRBV2 and TRBJ2-3, with D unresolved. Trimming shortened V by 6 bases and J by 4 bases, and 17 bases separated the two germline ends. The V gene's germline CDR1 is SNHLY and CDR2 FYNNEI. The CDR3 sequence is 15 residues long. The CDR3 DNA reads as TGTGCCAGCAGCGCCGCCCAGGCCCGCTCAGATACGCAGTATTTT. Translation: CASSAAQARSDTQYF.

The chain couples TRBV19 to TRBJ1-1; 9 positions match TRBD1. The CDR3 totals 15 residues. CDR1 and CDR2 from the germline V gene are LNHDA and SQIVND (reference sequence). The junction had 11 bases not matched to a gene; V was cut back by 11 bases and J by 1 base. Here the CDR3 DNA reads TGTGCCGCCTGGGACAGGGTCGCTCCGAACACTGAAGCTTTCTTT. It specifies CAAWDRVAPNTEAFF.

V gene TRBV5-1 combines with J gene TRBJ2-2; 11 nucleotides line up with TRBD1. CDR1 and CDR2 from the germline V gene are SGHRS and YFSETQ. The length of the CDR3 is 16 residues. J was trimmed by 5 bases and V by 3 bases; bases with no gene match: 6. The CDR3 DNA follows: TGCGCCAGCAGCTCCCCGGGGACAGGGGGAACCGGGGAGCTGTTTTTT. As protein: CASSSPGTGGTGELFF. Together with reference TRBV5-1 and TRBJ2-2, the CDR3 gives the full variable domain: KAGVTQTPRYLIKTRGQQVTLSCSPISGHRSVSWYQQTPGQGLQFLFEYFSETQRNKGNFPGRFSGRQFSNSRSEMNVSTLELGDSALYLCASSSPGTGGTGELFFGEGSRLTVL.

The chain couples TRBV4-2 to TRBJ1-5; D possibly corresponds to TRBD1 (5 bases). The CDR3 spans 16 residues. V gave up 0 bases and J gave up 1 base, with 10 bases separating them. Germline assignment: CDR1 LGHNA and CDR2 YNFKEQ. CDR3 DNA sequence: TGTGCCAGCAGCCAAGAAGGTCCAGGGAGCAATCAGCCCCAGCATTTT. Translating gives CASSQEGPGSNQPQHF.

The V call is TRBV6-5, the J call TRBJ1-1, with 8 bases identical to TRBD1. Germline V lookup: CDR1 MNHEY, CDR2 SVGAGI. The CDR3 runs to 15 residues. The trim removed 5 bases at V and 5 bases at J, leaving 10 bases unmatched. The CDR3 coding sequence is TGTGCCAGCAGTCTCTCCGGGACAGGCGGGACTGAAGCTTTCTTT. It specifies CASSLSGTGGTEAFF.

The gene calls are TRBV2 and TRBJ1-3; TRBD1 agrees at 9 bases. CDR1 SNHLY and CDR2 FYNNEI come from the germline V gene. The CDR3 totals 14 residues. After removal of 7 bases from V and 3 bases from J, the junction contained 4 bases not matched to a gene. The CDR3 DNA sequence: TGTGCCAGCAACCTGGACAGGGGTGGAAACACCATATATTTT. It encodes CASNLDRGGNTIYF.

The chain uses TRBV11-2 and TRBJ1-2, with 11 bases matching TRBD1. The CDR3 spans 17 residues. Germline V gene sequence: CDR1 SGHAT, CDR2 FQNNGV. V trimming: 1 base; J trimming: 4 bases; junction bases outside the gene matches: 8. CDR3 sequence (DNA): TGTGCCAGCAGCTTAGGGACAGGGGGCCTTCCAATCTATGGCTACACCTTC. The encoded protein is CASSLGTGGLPIYGYTF.

This chain links TRBV30 with TRBJ1-6; D gene unclear. Trimming removed 0 bases from V and 6 bases from J, with 15 bases in between. This CDR3 has 16 residues. Germline-derived CDR1 and CDR2 are GTSNPN and SVGIG (reference sequence). The CDR3 loop reads CAWSVQNQVTNSPLHF. The CDR3 bases are TGTGCCTGGAGTGTCCAGAACCAAGTTACTAATTCACCCCTCCACTTT.

The rearrangement links TRBV9 to TRBJ1-3; a possible D gene is TRBD1 (6 bases). CDR1 is SGDLS, CDR2 YYNGEE, per germline. The CDR3 contains 16 residues. V was shortened by 3 bases and J by 4 bases, with 17 bases between the two germline ends. In DNA form, the CDR3 reads TGTGCCAGCAGCGGCCGCGGACAGTTCGGCGGAAACACCATATATTTT. This translates into CASSGRGQFGGNTIYF.

The chain combines TRBV5-5 with TRBJ2-2; TRBD2 aligns across 8 bases. The CDR3 is 19 amino acids. V shed 2 bases and J 2 bases; nucleotides not matched to a gene: 14. CDR1 and CDR2 from the germline V gene are SGHKS and YYEKEE (reference sequence). The CDR3 DNA is TGTGCCAGCAGCTTATTCTTGGCGGGGGGCCTGTCTAACACCGGGGAGCTGTTTTTT. Amino acid sequence: CASSLFLAGGLSNTGELFF.

The count of this clone is one. The rearrangement links TRBV28 to TRBJ2-6, with 7 positions matching TRBD1. Germline CDR1 is MDHEN and CDR2 is SYDVKM. Losses at the gene ends were 6 bases for V and 3 bases for J; bases not matched to a gene: 17. The CDR3 is 19 amino acids. CDR3 in DNA: TGTGCCAGCAGACGCCGGGACAGATCTCAAATTGGTGGGGCCAACGTCCTGACTTTC. This sequence encodes CASRRRDRSQIGGANVLTF.

This chain uses TRBV6-6 with TRBJ2-7; TRBD2 might be the D (6 bases). V shed 5 bases and J shed 6 bases, with 23 bases lying between them. Germline lookup yields CDR1 MNHNY and CDR2 SVGAGI (reference sequence). This CDR3 comprises 16 residues. The CDR3 sequence is CASSRPGGQTTTEQYF. The DNA of the CDR3 is TGTGCCAGCAGTCGCCCCGGGGGTCAGACTACGACCGAGCAGTACTTC.

This chain connects TRBV5-6 to TRBJ2-7; 7 bases agree with TRBD2. The CDR3 is 15 residues long. Trimming at V came to 3 bases and at J to 3 bases, leaving 9 bases not matched to a gene. Germline lookup yields CDR1 SGHDT and CDR2 YYEEEE. DNA of the CDR3: TGTGCCAGCAGCTCCCCGGGGGGATCCGACTACGAGCAGTACTTC. This gives the protein CASSSPGGSDYEQYF.

The chain carries TRBV6-5 and TRBJ2-7; a possible D gene is TRBD1 (6 bases). In germline, CDR1 is MNHEY, CDR2 SVGAGI. The CDR3 has 14 amino acids. Deletions cut 0 bases from V and 5 bases from J, with 11 bases between. The CDR3: CASSYSSQGNEQYF. The DNA of the CDR3 is TGTGCCAGCAGTTACTCGTCCCAGGGGAACGAGCAGTACTTC.

CDR3 sequence (DNA): TGTGCCAGTAGTGCAACAGGCTACGAGCAGTACTTC. This sequence encodes CASSATGYEQYF. This chain connects TRBV19 to TRBJ2-7; D is perhaps TRBD1 (5 bases). CDR1 LNHDA and CDR2 SQIVND come from the germline V gene (reference sequence). V was cut by 5 bases and J by 3 bases, with 8 bases left in between. The CDR3 contains 12 residues.

The chain employs TRBV7-2 and TRBJ2-5; the D gene is possibly TRBD1 (6 bases). Trimming cost V 0 bases and J 0 bases, with 8 bases left between them. Germline-derived CDR1 and CDR2 are SGHTA and FQGNSA. The CDR3 length is 15 residues. CDR3 protein: CASSLAGAYQETQYF. The CDR3 nucleotides read TGTGCCAGCAGCTTAGCGGGGGCCTACCAAGAGACCCAGTACTTC.

This chain uses TRBV6-6 with TRBJ2-7, with unresolved D. CDR3 length: 12 residues. CDR1 is MNHNY, CDR2 SVGAGI, per germline (reference sequence). Trimming cost V 2 bases and J 11 bases, with 13 bases left between them. CDR3 coding DNA: TGTGCCAGCAGTTACGACTCGGCGTCGGAGTACTTC. It encodes CASSYDSASEYF.

The gene calls are TRBV7-2 and TRBJ2-1, with TRBD1 matching 7 bases. CDR3 length: 17 amino acids. Germline loops: CDR1 SGHTA, CDR2 FQGNSA. J gave up 0 bases and V 5 bases, and 10 bases lay outside the gene matches. As DNA, the CDR3 is TGTGCCAGCAGCCCTCGACAGGGTTCAATCTCCTACAATGAGCAGTTCTTC. Translated, it gives CASSPRQGSISYNEQFF.

This chain joins TRBV2 and TRBJ2-7; D might be TRBD1 (6 bases). The CDR3 contains 14 residues. V gave up 3 bases and J gave up 2 bases, with 11 bases separating them. Germline values: CDR1 SNHLY, CDR2 FYNNEI. As DNA, the CDR3 is TGTGCCAGCAGTGAGACAGGAGGTCCCTACGAGCAGTACTTC. It translates to CASSETGGPYEQYF. Combining the CDR3 with reference TRBV2 and TRBJ2-7 gives the whole variable domain EPEVTQTPSHQVTQMGQEVILRCVPISNHLYFYWYRQILGQKVEFLVSFYNNEISEKSEIFDDQFSVERPDGSNFTLKIRSTKLEDSAMYFCASSETGGPYEQYFGPGTRLTVT.

The chain uses TRBV28 and TRBJ2-1, with 8 bases that match TRBD2. Germline values: CDR1 MDHEN, CDR2 SYDVKM. This CDR3 comprises 14 residues. Losses at the gene ends were 6 bases for V and 4 bases for J; bases not matched to a gene: 5. CDR3 nucleotides: TGTGCCAGCAGCATTCTAGCGGGTTACAATGAGCAGTTCTTC. Its translation: CASSILAGYNEQFF.

This chain links TRBV14 with TRBJ1-1, with D maybe TRBD1 (5 bases). The CDR3 spans 14 residues. Germline CDR1 is SGHDN and CDR2 is FVKESK. V was trimmed by 4 bases and J by 4 bases, leaving 13 bases between them. The CDR3 spells CASSLQAFGTEAFF. The CDR3 DNA follows: TGTGCCAGCAGCCTACAGGCTTTCGGCACTGAAGCTTTCTTT.

This clone was counted only a few times. The V and J genes are TRBV6-5 and TRBJ2-2; no firm D call. Germline CDR1 is MNHEY and CDR2 is SVGAGI. V was cut by 2 bases and J by 0 bases, with 4 bases left in between. This CDR3 is built from 14 residues. CDR3 sequence reads: CASSYHPNTGELFF. CDR3 DNA: TGTGCCAGCAGTTACCATCCGAACACCGGGGAGCTGTTTTTT.

The genes are TRBV10-1 and TRBJ2-7; 9 bases match TRBD1. Germline-derived CDR1 and CDR2 are WNHNN and SYGVQD (reference sequence). The CDR3 is made up of 15 amino acids. Germline trimming cut 8 bases from V and 6 bases from J; bases unmatched to any gene: 14. CDR3 in DNA: TGCGCCAGCCGCCGGGACAGGGTCGTCCCCTGCGAGCAGTACTTC. This sequence encodes CASRRDRVVPCEQYF.

The chain is built from TRBV13 and TRBJ2-7, with 7 bases lining up with TRBD1. Germline V lookup: CDR1 PRHDT, CDR2 FYEKMQ (reference sequence). J was trimmed by 7 bases and V by 5 bases; bases with no gene match: 14. The CDR3 runs 15 residues. Here the CDR3 reads CASSQSPRGMGEQYF. CDR3 in DNA: TGTGCCAGCAGCCAGAGTCCCAGGGGGATGGGGGAGCAGTACTTC.

V and J are TRBV30 and TRBJ2-7; 10 bases are a match to TRBD1. Losses at the gene ends were 0 bases for V and 6 bases for J; bases not matched to a gene: 8. From germline, CDR1 is GTSNPN and CDR2 SVGIG (reference sequence). CDR3 length: 15 residues. The CDR3 spells CAWSVLGTGEVEQYF. CDR3 coding DNA: TGTGCCTGGAGTGTACTTGGGACAGGGGAGGTCGAGCAGTACTTC.